This TCR beta chain is drawn from a study of cytomegalovirus exposure and HLA in healthy donors. With respect to this clone: Its antigen is still unknown.

The V and J ends lost 5 bases and 3 bases, in that order; junction bases with no gene match: 1. Germline loops: CDR1 MNHNS, CDR2 SASEGT. The CDR3 is 13 amino acids. The data were produced by immunoSEQ multiplex PCR, yet TCRdb's version contains in-frame clones alone and is incomplete. This sample has 60,000 to 80,000 clones, with 90% to 95% found just once. Findings and limits, study-wide: Cytomegalovirus-associated status was assigned to fewer than 200 TCR beta chains. A few chains tied to CMV proved CMV antigen-specific in vitro. It was reported that the classifier diagnosed cytomegalovirus status with high specificity and sensitivity in both the original and validation cohorts.

This TCR was recovered from a woman between 18 and 29 years old in good health and CMV-seropositive. The sequenced sample was PBMCs. The V call is TRBV6-1, the J call TRBJ2-7; 10 bases are a match to TRBD2. The CDR3 coding sequence is TGTGCCAGCAGTTCTAGCGGGGGCTACGAGCAGTACTTC. Translating it yields CASSSSGGYEQYF.